The rows below give T cell receptor beta chains drawn from one sample of a study of blood T cell repertoires in COVID-19. TCRdb's table, derived via immunoSEQ multiplex PCR, lists solely in-frame clones and lacks some. This table has about 210,000 clones, 83% appearing once. Sequenced: peripheral blood. Receptors originate from a woman aged 40-49 years with active or convalescent COVID-19. CDR3s include the opening cysteine and the closing phenylalanine or tryptophan. A D gene is named only where the DNA matches it firmly. Only part of the rows carry a size: once, few, many, or a class if the clone is expanded.

-	TRBJ2-1	TRBV15	-	CATSRDKATELRHNEQFF	TGTGCCACCAGCAGAGATAAGGCCACAGAACTTCGACACAATGAGCAGTTCTTC
-	TRBJ2-5	TRBV10-3	TRBD1	CAISTGTGEKTQYF	TGTGCCATCAGTACCGGGACAGGGGAAAAGACCCAGTACTTC
-	TRBJ1-1	TRBV28	TRBD1	CASSRTGVNTEAFF	TGTGCCAGCAGTAGGACAGGGGTAAACACTGAAGCTTTCTTT
-	TRBJ1-4	TRBV3-1/TRBV3-2	-	CASSQDGSTEKLFF	TGTGCCAGCAGCCAAGATGGCAGTACCGAAAAACTGTTTTTT
-	TRBJ2-6	TRBV4-2	TRBD2	CASSYSGLAGGAGANVLTF	TGTGCCAGCAGCTACTCGGGACTAGCGGGAGGCGCTGGGGCCAACGTCCTGACTTTC
-	TRBJ1-5	TRBV28	TRBD1	CASSPSPGQESNQPQHF	TGTGCCAGCAGTCCCTCACCGGGACAGGAGAGCAATCAGCCCCAGCATTTT
-	TRBJ2-5	TRBV12-3/TRBV12-4	-	CASSLTETQYF	TGTGCCAGCAGTTTAACTGAGACCCAGTACTTC
-	TRBJ1-1	TRBV11-2	-	CASSLEKGAFF	TGTGCCAGCAGCTTAGAAAAGGGGGCTTTCTTT
-	TRBJ1-2	TRBV19	-	CASKRIGQGRGYTF	TGTGCCAGTAAAAGAATAGGTCAGGGCCGCGGCTACACCTTC
few	TRBJ2-7	TRBV30	TRBD1	CAWSVMAGGSYEQYF	TGTGCCTGGAGTGTCATGGCAGGGGGATCCTACGAGCAGTACTTC
-	TRBJ2-3	TRBV29-1	-	CSVELASIGGTDTQYF	TGCAGCGTTGAACTAGCGTCTATAGGGGGCACAGATACGCAGTATTTT
once	TRBJ1-2	TRBV3-1/TRBV3-2	TRBD1	CASSQDGTGLYGYTF	TGTGCCAGCAGCCAAGATGGGACAGGGCTCTATGGCTACACCTTC
once	TRBJ1-5	TRBV9	-	CASSGEPGVGQPQHF	TGTGCCAGCAGCGGGGAACCAGGGGTAGGACAGCCCCAGCATTTT
once	TRBJ1-1	TRBV27	TRBD1	CASSDRDRGFQNTEAFF	TGTGCCAGCAGTGACCGGGACAGGGGATTCCAGAACACTGAAGCTTTCTTT
once	TRBJ2-1	TRBV5-8	TRBD1	CASSHRDRVSAGSKRNEQFF	TGTGCCAGCAGCCACCGGGACAGGGTTTCTGCGGGATCGAAGAGGAATGAGCAGTTCTTC
-	TRBJ1-4	TRBV24-1	TRBD1	CATRRGTGVTNEKLFF	TGTGCCACCAGACGAGGGACAGGGGTGACTAATGAAAAACTGTTTTTT
-	TRBJ1-5	TRBV19	-	CASSIRQEWVHQPQHF	TGTGCCAGTAGTATAAGACAGGAGTGGGTACATCAGCCCCAGCATTTT
-	TRBJ1-2	TRBV6-5	TRBD1	CASSHRTGGVRGYTF	TGTGCCAGCAGTCACCGCACAGGGGGCGTGCGTGGCTACACCTTC
-	TRBJ2-3	TRBV7-3	-	CASTPGGDTQYF	TGTGCCAGCACCCCCGGGGGAGATACGCAGTATTTT
-	TRBJ1-6	TRBV3-1/TRBV3-2	TRBD1	CASSHRGDSPLHF	TGTGCCAGCAGCCACAGGGGGGATTCACCCCTCCACTTT
-	TRBJ1-2	TRBV27	TRBD1	CASSLGQDFYGYTF	TGTGCCAGCAGTTTAGGACAGGACTTCTATGGCTACACCTTC
-	TRBJ2-2	TRBV7-3	TRBD1	CASSLSGQGPGELFF	TGTGCCAGCAGCTTATCGGGACAGGGCCCCGGGGAGCTGTTTTTT
few	TRBJ2-3	TRBV6-4	TRBD2	CASSYSGGADTQYF	TGTGCCAGCAGTTATAGCGGGGGGGCAGATACGCAGTATTTT
-	TRBJ1-6	TRBV28	-	CASSLRQGNSPLHF	TGTGCCAGCAGTTTAAGGCAGGGTAATTCACCCCTCCACTTT
-	TRBJ2-1	TRBV18	TRBD1	CASSRLGTGNEQFF	TGTGCCAGCTCACGACTTGGGACAGGCAATGAGCAGTTCTTC
-	TRBJ1-4	TRBV11-3	-	CASSLDPGDEKLFF	TGTGCCAGCAGCTTAGATCCCGGGGATGAAAAACTGTTTTTT
-	TRBJ2-7	TRBV14	TRBD2	CASSPGLAGGEQYF	TGTGCCAGCAGCCCCGGACTAGCGGGAGGCGAGCAGTACTTC
-	TRBJ2-7	TRBV5-1	-	CASSLRHSSYEQYF	TGCGCCAGCAGCTTGCGCCACAGCTCCTACGAGCAGTACTTC
-	TRBJ2-5	TRBV7-9	-	CASSFQYGQGKETQYF	TGTGCCAGCAGCTTTCAATATGGGCAGGGGAAAGAGACCCAGTACTTC
-	TRBJ2-5	TRBV30	TRBD1	CALDRDLETQYF	TGTGCCCTCGACAGGGACCTGGAGACCCAGTACTTC
-	TRBJ2-7	TRBV19	TRBD1	CASWDRGDEQYF	TGTGCCAGCTGGGACAGGGGCGACGAGCAGTACTTC
-	TRBJ2-5	TRBV3-1/TRBV3-2	TRBD1	CASSGTGGPYQETQYF	TGTGCCAGCAGCGGGACAGGGGGCCCGTACCAAGAGACCCAGTACTTC
-	TRBJ1-2	TRBV6-5	-	CASSYSGQNYGYTF	TGTGCCAGCAGTTACTCGGGACAAAACTATGGCTACACCTTC
-	TRBJ1-1	TRBV4-1	TRBD1	CASSQDWWTGMGLNTEAFF	TGCGCCAGCAGCCAAGATTGGTGGACAGGGATGGGGCTGAACACTGAAGCTTTCTTT
-	TRBJ2-7	TRBV2	TRBD2	CASSEASGGATYEQYF	TGTGCCAGCAGTGAAGCTAGCGGGGGGGCCACATACGAGCAGTACTTC
-	TRBJ1-1	TRBV12-3/TRBV12-4	-	CASSFQGNTEAFF	TGTGCCAGCAGTTTCCAGGGGAACACTGAAGCTTTCTTT
-	TRBJ2-5	TRBV11-3	-	CASSYSGGPQETQYF	TGTGCCAGCAGCTACTCCGGAGGCCCCCAAGAGACCCAGTACTTC
-	TRBJ1-1	TRBV4-3	TRBD1	CASSQEGTGGWNTEAFF	TGCGCCAGCAGCCAAGAAGGTACAGGGGGCTGGAACACTGAAGCTTTCTTT
many	TRBJ1-6	TRBV2	-	CASSVTGFRNSPLHF	TGTGCCAGCAGTGTCACAGGGTTCCGAAATTCACCCCTCCACTTT
-	TRBJ2-1	TRBV12-3/TRBV12-4	-	CASSAGNTNEQFF	TGTGCCAGCAGTGCCGGGAACACCAATGAGCAGTTCTTC
-	TRBJ1-2	TRBV28	TRBD1	CATTGGRRGYTF	TGTGCCACCACAGGGGGACGTCGTGGCTACACCTTC
-	TRBJ2-1	TRBV9	TRBD2	CAGARLAGPGNEQFF	TGTGCCGGAGCGAGACTAGCGGGACCCGGCAATGAGCAGTTCTTC
-	TRBJ2-5	TRBV28	TRBD2	CASRRSSGGDQETQYF	TGTGCCAGCAGGCGTTCTAGCGGGGGCGACCAAGAGACCCAGTACTTC
-	TRBJ1-1	TRBV5-1	-	CASSLTGTLNTEAFF	TGCGCCAGCAGCTTGACAGGGACCTTGAACACTGAAGCTTTCTTT
-	TRBJ1-4	TRBV5-1	TRBD1	CASSLGDSHNEKLFF	TGCGCCAGCAGCTTGGGGGACAGCCACAATGAAAAACTGTTTTTT
-	TRBJ1-1	TRBV9	-	CASSVGPWSQGIEAFF	TGTGCCAGCAGCGTAGGCCCGTGGTCGCAGGGGATTGAAGCTTTCTTT
-	TRBJ2-1	TRBV6-2/TRBV6-3	-	CASSSTYPGDNEQFF	TGTGCCAGCAGTTCCACCTACCCGGGAGACAATGAGCAGTTCTTC